This paragraph covers one TCR beta chain sequence. The investigators reverse transcribed all of the isolated RNA, so they sequenced expressed TCRB transcripts. TCRdb's copy holds only in-frame clones and misses some; the assay was immunoSEQ multiplex PCR. Here the sample spans about 130,000 clones, about 9.2% being singletons. The single heparinised draw taken from each donor contained about 120 mL of blood on average. Sorting with CD45RO/CCR7/CD25/CD127/CD95/CD27 yielded naive, central memory, regulatory and stem-like memory CD4+ cells. The authors obtained over 95% purity in all sorted populations. The data stem from a study of beta chain features in type 1 diabetes. Turning to the study itself: Analysis included over 90 million sorted cells drawn from all samples.

This CDR3 has 16 amino acids. Trimming took 3 bases from V and 5 from J; bases not matched to a gene: 8. From germline, CDR1 is MNHNS and CDR2 SASEGT. This chain uses TRBV6-1 with TRBJ1-3, with TRBD1 matching over 9 bases. This receptor was identified in a man aged 18 to 30 in good health. The sample taken for sequencing was central memory CD4+ T cells from blood. The CDR3: CASSDTGTGIRNTIYF. DNA for the CDR3: TGTGCCAGCAGTGACACCGGGACAGGGATTCGAAACACCATATATTTT.